Following are 25 T cell receptor beta chains from one sample sequenced in a study of cytomegalovirus exposure and HLA in healthy donors. 13 Jbeta primers and 60 Vbeta primers were used for the PCR. Only in-frame clones appear in the TCRdb table, and some are missing; sequencing was by immunoSEQ multiplex PCR. The table has about 130,000 clones, approximately 62% seen once. The sample taken for sequencing was PBMCs. The origin of the receptors is a human donor in good health.

This clone was detected a few times. This chain uses TRBV18 with TRBJ1-1; TRBD1 matches at 8 bases. J lost 0 bases, V lost 4 bases, and 4 bases had no gene match. The CDR3 contains 15 residues. Germline-derived CDR1 and CDR2 are KGHSH and LQKENI. DNA of the CDR3: TGTGCCAGCTCACAGGGACAGGTATTGAACACTGAAGCTTTCTTT. It is translated as CASSQGQVLNTEAFF.

This clone was recorded a few times. The chain has TRBV5-1 and TRBJ2-2, with 7 bases that match TRBD1. CDR1 is SGHRS, CDR2 YFSETQ, per germline. CDR3 length: 15 amino acids. The V gene end was trimmed by 7 bases and the J gene end by 2 bases; junction bases not matched to a gene: 8. The CDR3 DNA follows: TGCGCCAGCCGGGGACAGATCATCAACACCGGGGAGCTGTTTTTT. It specifies CASRGQIINTGELFF.

This chain joins TRBV12-5 and TRBJ1-1; the match to TRBD1 covers 9 bases. With V trimmed by 2 bases and J by 11 bases, 12 bases remained unmatched. There are 15 residues in the CDR3. CDR1 LGHNT and CDR2 FRNRAP come from the germline V gene. CDR3 loop: CASGLLPTGGSGAFF. The CDR3, as DNA: TGTGCTAGTGGTTTGCTCCCAACAGGGGGCAGCGGGGCTTTCTTT. The whole variable domain, filled in from reference TRBV12-5 and TRBJ1-1, reads DARVTQTPRHKVTEMGQEVTMRCQPILGHNTVFWYRQTMMQGLELLAYFRNRAPLDDSGMPKDRFSAEMPDATLATLKIQPSEPRDSAVYFCASGLLPTGGSGAFFGQGTRLTVV.

V and J are TRBV21-1 and TRBJ1-2. TRBV21-1 is recorded as a pseudogene. The CDR3 contains 14 residues. This chain's CDR3 is CASSKARGDYGYTF. As DNA, the CDR3 is TGTGCCAGCAGCAAAGCCCGGGGGGACTATGGCTACACCTTC.

This sequence joins TRBV6-5 and TRBJ2-2, with a tentative D call TRBD2 (6 bases). Germline V gene lookup returns CDR1 MNHEY and CDR2 SVGAGI. The V and J ends lost 6 bases and 5 bases respectively, with 10 bases between them. This CDR3 has 13 residues. CDR3 coding DNA: TGTGCCAGCAGGGCGGGGAGGACCGGGGAGCTGTTTTTT. Translation gives CASRAGRTGELFF.

J is TRBJ1-2 and V is TRBV28, with 7 bases matching TRBD1. With V trimmed by 4 bases and J by 3 bases, 5 bases remained unmatched. The CDR3 extends over 14 amino acids. Germline V lookup: CDR1 MDHEN, CDR2 SYDVKM. CDR3 residues: CASSSTGRYYGYTF. The CDR3 DNA follows: TGTGCCAGCAGTTCGACAGGGAGATACTATGGCTACACCTTC.

The rearrangement joins TRBV5-1 to TRBJ1-2; 10 bases fit TRBD1. V shed 4 bases and J 8 bases; nucleotides not matched to a gene: 11. The CDR3 contains 15 residues. Germline V CDR1 and CDR2: SGHRS, YFSETQ. This chain's CDR3 is CASSRSGQGEEGYTF. The CDR3 DNA reads as TGCGCCAGCAGCCGATCCGGACAGGGGGAGGAAGGCTACACCTTC.

This clone was observed once. CDR3 coding DNA: TGTGCAACGACTGGAGTTGGGTCCTACAATGAGCAGTTCTTC. Its protein product is CATTGVGSYNEQFF. The V call is TRBV10-3, the J call TRBJ2-1; D unclear. Germline V lookup: CDR1 ENHRY, CDR2 SYGVKD. This CDR3 has 14 residues.

This clone occurred once. The J gene is TRBJ1-5, the V gene TRBV5-1, with a possible D match to TRBD1 (6 bases). The V gene's germline CDR1 is SGHRS and CDR2 YFSETQ. The CDR3 spans 14 residues. V was shortened by 2 bases and J by 4 bases, with 10 bases between the two germline ends. The CDR3 DNA sequence: TGCGCCAGCAGCTTCTTGGACAGTAATCAGCCCCAGCATTTT. Translating gives CASSFLDSNQPQHF.

This clone was recorded a few times. This chain links TRBV2 with TRBJ2-5, with D unclear. Germline V gene data show CDR1 as SNHLY and CDR2 as FYNNEI. The CDR3 spans 12 residues. V lost 6 bases to trimming and J lost 5 bases, with 10 bases between them. The CDR3 DNA is TGTGCCAGCAGCTCACTGAGGGAGACCCAGTACTTC. Its protein product is CASSSLRETQYF. The full variable domain, its missing parts supplied by reference TRBV2 and TRBJ2-5, is EPEVTQTPSHQVTQMGQEVILRCVPISNHLYFYWYRQILGQKVEFLVSFYNNEISEKSEIFDDQFSVERPDGSNFTLKIRSTKLEDSAMYFCASSSLRETQYFGPGTRLLVL.

This rearrangement joins TRBV27 to TRBJ1-5; D unclear. Trimming took off 5 bases at V and 9 bases at J, with 17 bases between the two ends. The CDR3 length is 14 residues. The germline V gene encodes CDR1 MNHEY and CDR2 SMNVEV (reference sequence). The chain's CDR3 is CASSPLGGPRPQHF. CDR3 bases: TGTGCCAGCAGTCCCCTGGGCGGGCCTCGGCCCCAGCATTTT.

V gene TRBV5-4 combines with J gene TRBJ2-5; 9 bases agree with TRBD2. The V gene's germline CDR1 is SGHNT and CDR2 YYREEE (reference sequence). The trim removed 4 bases at V and 1 base at J, leaving 2 bases unmatched. This CDR3 spans 14 amino acids. The CDR3 sequence is CASSQTSGQETQYF. Written as DNA, the CDR3 is TGTGCCAGCAGCCAGACTAGCGGCCAAGAGACCCAGTACTTC.

The gene calls are TRBV28 and TRBJ1-2, with D unresolved. The CDR3 is made up of 14 amino acids. Germline CDR1 and CDR2: MDHEN and SYDVKM. Between the trimmed V and J ends, which lost 5 bases and 0 bases, there was a span of 10 bases. The CDR3 loop is CASSGPGANYGYTF. The CDR3 region has the DNA TGTGCCAGCAGTGGACCGGGAGCTAACTATGGCTACACCTTC.

This chain joins TRBV18 and TRBJ2-1, with D tentatively TRBD2 (5 bases). The CDR3 runs 12 residues. Between the trimmed V and J ends, which lost 6 bases and 10 bases, there was a span of 13 bases. Per the germline V gene, CDR1 is KGHSH and CDR2 is LQKENI. The CDR3 nucleotides are TGTGCCAGCTCCACGGGCGGGCTCGAGCAGTTCTTC. This encodes CASSTGGLEQFF.

The chain combines TRBV7-3 with TRBJ2-1; no definite D call. CDR1 and CDR2 from the germline V gene are SGHTA and FQGTGA. The CDR3 runs 15 residues. Trimming removed 5 bases at V and 4 bases at J, with 15 bases between. For the CDR3, the DNA is TGTGCCAGCAGCCCGGAAGTAGCATATTACAATGAGCAGTTCTTC. Translated, it gives CASSPEVAYYNEQFF.

V is TRBV7-9 and J is TRBJ2-1; 14 bases match TRBD2. Germline V gene lookup returns CDR1 SEHNR and CDR2 FQNEAQ (reference sequence). Trimming at V came to 6 bases and at J to 8 bases, leaving 6 bases not matched to a gene. The CDR3 covers 15 residues. The chain's CDR3 is CASRTSGRGRDEQFF. The CDR3, as DNA: TGTGCCAGCAGGACTAGCGGGAGGGGGAGGGATGAGCAGTTCTTC.

The chain carries TRBV4-1 and TRBJ2-7; TRBD1 matches 7 bases. CDR1 is MGHRA, CDR2 YSYEKL, per germline. The CDR3 is made up of 15 amino acids. V was pared by 4 bases and J by 3 bases, with 9 bases of the junction left unmatched. CDR3 region: CASSPQTGSRYEQYF. DNA of the CDR3: TGCGCCAGCAGCCCCCAGACAGGGTCTCGCTACGAGCAGTACTTC.

This clone has a handful of counts. The gene calls are TRBV6-5 and TRBJ2-2; unclear D gene. This CDR3 is built from 14 residues. The V end lost 6 bases, the J end lost 1 base, and 9 bases lay between the germline ends. CDR1 is MNHEY and CDR2 is SVGAGI in the germline V gene. CDR3 sequence reads: CASRTSGNTGELFF. The CDR3 coding sequence is TGTGCCAGCAGGACGTCAGGGAACACCGGGGAGCTGTTTTTT.

V usage is TRBV5-1 and J usage is TRBJ2-7; no definite D call. The V gene's germline CDR1 is SGHRS and CDR2 YFSETQ. There are 14 residues in the CDR3. Trimming cost V 3 bases and J 0 bases, with 10 bases left between them. The CDR3 protein is CASSSGPSSYEQYF. The CDR3 region has the DNA TGCGCCAGCAGCTCTGGCCCCTCCTCCTACGAGCAGTACTTC.

This chain uses TRBV11-2 with TRBJ2-2; 11 bases match TRBD2. Per the germline V gene, CDR1 is SGHAT and CDR2 is FQNNGV. The CDR3 has 17 residues. The V segment lost 4 bases and the J segment 3 bases; nucleotides outside the gene matches: 7. Here the CDR3 reads CASSSRLAGGDTGELFF. As DNA, the CDR3 is TGTGCCAGCAGCTCCCGGCTAGCGGGGGGAGACACCGGGGAGCTGTTTTTT.

This clone was recorded once. The gene calls are TRBV18 and TRBJ2-5, with 7 bases identical to TRBD1. V gave up 1 base and J gave up 3 bases; unmatched junction bases: 5. The CDR3 length is 15 residues. Germline V gene sequence: CDR1 KGHSH, CDR2 LQKENI. The CDR3 DNA reads as TGTGCCAGCTCACCACGACAGGGTTCAAAAGAGACCCAGTACTTC. Protein: CASSPRQGSKETQYF.

The chain has TRBV29-1 and TRBJ2-3; 9 nucleotides align to TRBD2. Germline values: CDR1 SQVTM, CDR2 ANQGSEA. V lost 3 bases, J lost 5 bases, and 12 bases stayed unmatched. The CDR3 is 16 residues long. The CDR3 sequence is CSVDPQRAGGGDTQYF. The CDR3 nucleotides read TGCAGCGTTGACCCCCAGAGAGCGGGAGGAGGAGATACGCAGTATTTT.

The chain is built from TRBV6-5 and TRBJ2-7; TRBD1 matches 9 bases. Trimming took 5 bases from V and 1 from J; bases not matched to a gene: 6. CDR3 length: 15 residues. Germline assignment: CDR1 MNHEY and CDR2 SVGAGI. CDR3 in amino acids: CASSRSGTGSYEQYF. The CDR3 DNA sequence: TGTGCCAGCAGTCGCTCCGGGACAGGGTCCTACGAGCAGTACTTC.

The sample holds a few counts of this clone. This sequence joins TRBV5-4 and TRBJ1-2, with a tentative D call TRBD1 (5 bases). Germline lookup yields CDR1 SGHNT and CDR2 YYREEE (reference sequence). This CDR3 region has 13 residues. Trimming shortened V by 2 bases and J by 14 bases, and 19 bases separated the two germline ends. The CDR3 spells CASSFDQGPHHTF. In DNA form, the CDR3 reads TGTGCCAGCAGCTTCGACCAGGGCCCGCACCATACCTTC.

The chain carries TRBV5-1 and TRBJ2-7, with D unresolved. Between the trimmed V and J ends, which lost 1 base and 6 bases, there was a span of 14 bases. Germline loops: CDR1 SGHRS, CDR2 YFSETQ. This CDR3 has 14 amino acids. This CDR3 reads CASSLLGSEAEQYF. CDR3 nucleotide sequence: TGCGCCAGCAGCTTGTTAGGCAGTGAGGCCGAGCAGTACTTC.